One sample yielded the 27 T cell receptor beta chains listed below, sequenced in a study of T cell responses to AZD1222 COVID-19 vaccine. TCRdb's table, derived via immunoSEQ multiplex PCR, lists solely in-frame clones and lacks some. This table holds fewer than 120,000 clones, 80% to 95% found once. This specimen was peripheral blood, taken 28 days after the second AZD1222 dose. The receptors were sampled from an adult who received the AZD1222 COVID-19 vaccine.

The V gene is TRBV19, the J gene TRBJ1-2, with D maybe TRBD1 (5 bases). V lost 7 bases to trimming and J lost 4 bases, with 13 bases between them. Germline V gives CDR1 LNHDA, CDR2 SQIVND (reference sequence). The CDR3 totals 13 residues. The CDR3 region has the DNA TGTGCCAGTACCCCCGGGACCCTCTATGGCTACACCTTC. Protein product: CASTPGTLYGYTF.

The V gene is TRBV5-5, the J gene TRBJ1-1; D ambiguous. Trimming pared 4 bases from V and 11 bases from J, leaving 15 bases between. The germline CDR1 and CDR2 sequences are SGHKS and YYEKEE (reference sequence). The CDR3 runs 12 residues. As DNA, the CDR3 is TGTGCCAGCAGCGATAGTCGCGCAGAGGCTTTCTTT. As protein: CASSDSRAEAFF.

This sequence joins TRBV5-6 and TRBJ2-1; D ambiguous. The CDR3 runs 12 residues. Germline V gene lookup returns CDR1 SGHDT and CDR2 YYEEEE. Trimming took off 3 bases at V and 8 bases at J, with 9 bases between the two ends. The CDR3 loop reads CASSWDIDEQFF. The CDR3 DNA reads as TGTGCCAGCAGCTGGGATATAGATGAGCAGTTCTTC.

J is TRBJ2-5 and V is TRBV7-2; D call uncertain. V was pared by 1 base and J by 5 bases, with 14 bases between. Germline V CDR1 and CDR2: SGHTA, FQGNSA. The CDR3 runs 15 residues. The CDR3 protein is CASSLGIVGHETQYF. The DNA of the CDR3 is TGTGCCAGCAGCTTAGGGATCGTGGGTCACGAGACCCAGTACTTC.

The chain recombines TRBV7-9 with TRBJ1-3, with D hard to call. The V gene lost 2 bases and the J gene lost 0 bases, with 5 bases spanning the gap. Per germline, CDR1 SEHNR and CDR2 FQNEAQ (reference sequence). The CDR3 is 14 residues long. Written as DNA, the CDR3 is TGTGCCAGCAGCTTAAGTCTCTCTGGAAACACCATATATTTT. Amino acids: CASSLSLSGNTIYF.

This clone occurred once. The chain uses TRBV19 and TRBJ2-1; maybe TRBD2 (7 bases). Germline CDR1 LNHDA, CDR2 SQIVND (reference sequence). The CDR3 has 14 residues. The V gene lost 5 bases and the J gene lost 14 bases, with 22 bases spanning the gap. The chain's CDR3 is CASSFSKFGGQEFF. The CDR3, as DNA: TGTGCCAGTAGTTTTAGTAAATTCGGGGGGCAAGAGTTCTTC.

This chain uses TRBV27 with TRBJ1-4, with TRBD1 matching over 7 bases. From germline, CDR1 is MNHEY and CDR2 SMNVEV (reference sequence). The CDR3 is made up of 14 amino acids. J was trimmed by 2 bases and V by 8 bases; bases with no gene match: 5. As DNA, the CDR3 is TGTGCCAGCCCCCAGACAGGGACTAATGAAAAACTGTTTTTT. It encodes CASPQTGTNEKLFF.

This clone has a single count. In the same sample, other DNA sequences code for this CDR3. The chain carries TRBV19 and TRBJ1-1; D is perhaps TRBD1 (5 bases). V was shortened by 3 bases and J by 0 bases, with 8 bases between the two germline ends. The germline V gene has CDR1 LNHDA and CDR2 SQIVND (reference sequence). The length of the CDR3 is 14 residues. As DNA, the CDR3 is TGTGCCAGTAGTATTGGGGGTCTGAACACTGAAGCTTTCTTT. Translating gives CASSIGGLNTEAFF.

The DNA of the CDR3 is TGTGCCAGCAGCTTAGGTCGGGGACAGGGGATTCAGGGCAATCAGCCCCAGCATTTT. Residues: CASSLGRGQGIQGNQPQHF. The chain couples TRBV7-2 to TRBJ1-5; 10 bases are a match to TRBD1. The CDR3 runs 19 residues. The V gene's germline CDR1 is SGHTA and CDR2 FQGNSA. Germline trimming cut 1 base from V and 2 bases from J; bases unmatched to any gene: 11.

The rearrangement links TRBV5-5 to TRBJ1-2, with D possibly matching TRBD1 (5 bases). CDR1 and CDR2 from the germline V gene are SGHKS and YYEKEE (reference sequence). The CDR3 loop spans 14 amino acids. V lost 2 bases and J 2 bases, leaving 10 bases between the germline ends. CDR3 sequence: CASSFGQDNYGYTF. Here the CDR3 DNA reads TGTGCCAGCAGCTTTGGACAAGACAACTATGGCTACACCTTC.

The sample holds one count of this clone. The rearrangement uses TRBV5-1 and TRBJ1-2, with D hard to call. The CDR3 consists of 13 residues. The germline gives CDR1 SGHRS, CDR2 YFSETQ. V lost 5 bases and J 8 bases, leaving 16 bases between the germline ends. CDR3 region: CASREPSGRGYTF. The CDR3 DNA reads TGCGCCAGCAGGGAGCCCAGCGGCCGGGGCTACACCTTC.

This sequence joins TRBV3-1 (or the pseudogene TRBV3-2) and TRBJ1-2; 10 positions agree with TRBD1. The germline gives CDR1 LGHDT, CDR2 YNNKEL (reference sequence). The V segment lost 1 base and the J segment 6 bases; nucleotides outside the gene matches: 5. This CDR3 is 15 amino acids long. CDR3 nucleotides: TGTGCCAGCAGCCAAGGGGGGACAGGGGTACATGGCTACACCTTC. Its translation: CASSQGGTGVHGYTF.

The chain has TRBV7-8 and TRBJ2-3; 9 bases agree with TRBD2. This CDR3 is 17 amino acids long. The germline CDR1 and CDR2 sequences are SGHVS and FQNEAQ. Trimming removed 0 bases from V and 5 bases from J; junction bases left unmatched: 9. This CDR3 reads CASSLAASGALGDTQYF. The CDR3 DNA reads as TGTGCCAGCAGCTTAGCGGCTAGCGGGGCCTTGGGAGATACGCAGTATTTT.

This rearrangement joins TRBV27 to TRBJ2-1; D unresolved. The CDR3 spans 14 residues. Looked up from germline, CDR1 is MNHEY and CDR2 is SMNVEV (reference sequence). Trimming took 3 bases from V and 3 from J, leaving 9 bases between them. CDR3 nucleotide sequence: TGTGCCAGCAGTTTTAATCGCCTCTACAATGAGCAGTTCTTC. The encoded protein is CASSFNRLYNEQFF.

The CDR3 region is CASSSGNTAPLHF. The CDR3 coding sequence is TGTGCCAGCAGCTCAGGGAATACGGCACCCCTCCACTTT. This sequence joins TRBV7-9 and TRBJ1-6, with D maybe TRBD1 (5 bases). Germline loops: CDR1 SEHNR, CDR2 FQNEAQ (reference sequence). V was cut by 4 bases and J by 11 bases, with 12 bases left in between. The CDR3 runs to 13 residues.

The chain recombines TRBV7-2 with TRBJ1-1; perhaps TRBD1 as D (5 bases). Germline loops: CDR1 SGHTA, CDR2 FQGNSA. V dropped 5 bases and J dropped 1 base, with 11 bases sitting between them. CDR3 length: 14 residues. CDR3 DNA sequence: TGTGCCAGCAGCATCCAGGGTTGGAACACTGAAGCTTTCTTT. Residues: CASSIQGWNTEAFF.

The chain uses TRBV5-1 and TRBJ2-7; no clear D. Trimming stripped 0 bases from V and 2 bases from J, with 18 bases between. Germline loops: CDR1 SGHRS, CDR2 YFSETQ. The CDR3 runs 17 residues. Here the CDR3 reads CASSLAIGRSMTYEQYF. The DNA for the CDR3 is TGCGCCAGCAGCTTGGCCATTGGCAGATCGATGACCTACGAGCAGTACTTC.

CDR3 sequence (DNA): TGTGCCAGTAGTATTGGTATGGGGGCGGAATACGAGCAGTACTTC. Translated, it gives CASSIGMGAEYEQYF. The rearrangement links TRBV19 to TRBJ2-7; TRBD1 might be the D (6 bases). Germline CDR1 is LNHDA and CDR2 is SQIVND (reference sequence). The CDR3 sequence is 15 residues long. V shed 3 bases and J shed 4 bases, with 16 bases lying between them.

This clone was found once. This chain links TRBV11-3 with TRBJ2-2, with 8 bases aligning to TRBD1. This CDR3 is built from 17 residues. V lost 4 bases and J lost 4; bases outside the gene matches: 11. CDR1 is SGHNT, CDR2 YENEEA, per germline. The CDR3 is CASSSGQGGYGTGELFF. Here the CDR3 DNA reads TGTGCCAGCAGCTCCGGACAGGGCGGGTATGGCACCGGGGAGCTGTTTTTT.

The DNA for the CDR3 is TGTGCCAGCAGCCCTACTAGCGGGGGGTCTTGGGCCAATGAGCAGTTCTTC. This gives the protein CASSPTSGGSWANEQFF. This chain uses TRBV28 with TRBJ2-1, with TRBD2 matching 12 bases. The germline V gene has CDR1 MDHEN and CDR2 SYDVKM. J gave up 6 bases and V 6 bases, and 12 bases lay outside the gene matches. The CDR3 covers 17 residues.

The CDR3 DNA sequence: TGTGCCAGCAGCTCAAACTACAGGGATGGCTACACCTTC. Translated: CASSSNYRDGYTF. The chain carries TRBV7-2 and TRBJ1-2, with D tentatively TRBD1 (6 bases). CDR1 and CDR2 from the germline V gene are SGHTA and FQGNSA. Trimming stripped 4 bases from V and 6 bases from J, with 12 bases between. CDR3 length: 13 amino acids.

The CDR3: CSASSWGNNSPLHF. The CDR3 region has the DNA TGCAGTGCTAGTTCCTGGGGTAATAATTCACCCCTCCACTTT. The chain recombines TRBV20-1 with TRBJ1-6, with D unresolved. CDR3 length: 14 amino acids. The V gene lost 3 bases and the J gene lost 5 bases, with 11 bases spanning the gap. In germline, CDR1 is DFQATT, CDR2 SNEGSKA (reference sequence).

The J gene is TRBJ2-5, the V gene TRBV5-6; 9 bases fit TRBD1. Looked up from germline, CDR1 is SGHDT and CDR2 is YYEEEE. The CDR3 is 17 residues long. Trimming cost V 4 bases and J 4 bases; bases outside gene matches: 14. CDR3 protein: CASSATGTGQYVETQYF. The DNA of the CDR3 is TGTGCCAGCAGCGCGACCGGGACAGGGCAATACGTAGAGACCCAGTACTTC.

The V call is TRBV15, the J call TRBJ2-1; no firm D call. CDR1 LNHNV and CDR2 YYDKDF come from the germline V gene (reference sequence). The CDR3 runs 13 residues. Trimming took off 0 bases at V and 8 bases at J, with 8 bases between the two ends. CDR3 in DNA: TGTGCCACCAGCAGAGATCGCAGGCATGAGCAGTTCTTC. This translates into CATSRDRRHEQFF.

The rearrangement links TRBV19 to TRBJ1-1; unclear D gene. Trimming left V 5 bases short and J 0 bases short, with 28 bases between. CDR3 length: 20 amino acids. Germline CDR1 is LNHDA and CDR2 is SQIVND (reference sequence). Here the CDR3 DNA reads TGTGCCAGTAGTGCCGGTAGGGCTAAACTCCGATCGATGTTGAACACTGAAGCTTTCTTT. This gives the protein CASSAGRAKLRSMLNTEAFF.

This chain uses TRBV6-2 or TRBV6-3 with TRBJ2-7; 9 nucleotides match TRBD1. The CDR3 runs to 15 residues. Germline CDR1 and CDR2: MNHEY and SVGEGT. V gave up 0 bases and J gave up 9 bases; unmatched junction bases: 9. In nucleotides, the CDR3 is TGTGCCAGCAGTTACTCCGGGACAGGGAAAACGTGGCAGTACTTC. Translated, it gives CASSYSGTGKTWQYF.

The rearrangement joins TRBV12-5 to TRBJ1-3; TRBD1 is a possible D gene (6 bases). Trimming took off 9 bases at V and 2 bases at J, with 11 bases between the two ends. The CDR3 is 13 residues long. The germline V gene encodes CDR1 LGHNT and CDR2 FRNRAP. The DNA for the CDR3 is TGTGCTAGCAGCCCAGGGGCTGGAAACACCATATATTTT. This codes for CASSPGAGNTIYF.